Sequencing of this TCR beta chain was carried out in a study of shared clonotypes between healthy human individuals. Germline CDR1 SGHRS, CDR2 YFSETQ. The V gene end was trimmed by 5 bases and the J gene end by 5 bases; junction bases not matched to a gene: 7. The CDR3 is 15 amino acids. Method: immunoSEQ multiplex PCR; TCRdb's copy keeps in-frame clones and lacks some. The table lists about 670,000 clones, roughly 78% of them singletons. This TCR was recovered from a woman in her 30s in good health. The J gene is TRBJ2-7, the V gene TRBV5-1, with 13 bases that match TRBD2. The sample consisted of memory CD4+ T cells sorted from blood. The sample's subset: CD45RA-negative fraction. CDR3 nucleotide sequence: TGCGCCAGCAGGGTTGGGACTAGCGGGATAGACGAGCAGTACTTC. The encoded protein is CASRVGTSGIDEQYF.